The 30 T cell receptor beta chains below all came from one sample that was sequenced in a study of cytotoxic CD8 clonotypes in ibrutinib-treated CLL. Some clones are missing from TCRdb's copy, which holds only in-frame ones; the method was immunoSEQ multiplex PCR. In the table there are approximately 150,000 clones, 70% to 90% of which are singletons. The specimen was PBMCs, collected at disease progression, from a patient treated with ibrutinib. The receptors were gathered from a human donor with chronic lymphocytic leukemia.

The J gene is TRBJ1-5, the V gene TRBV5-6; the D gene is possibly TRBD1 (6 bases). CDR1 and CDR2 (germline): SGHDT, YYEEEE. The CDR3 has 14 amino acids. V was trimmed by 4 bases and J by 1 base, leaving 9 bases between them. Here the CDR3 reads CASSLGGSNQPQHF. The CDR3 coding sequence is TGTGCCAGCAGCCTTGGGGGCAGCAATCAGCCCCAGCATTTT.

The DNA for the CDR3 is TGTGCCAGCAGCTTTGACGGGAGTGGAATAGATACGCAGTATTTT. Encoded protein: CASSFDGSGIDTQYF. This sequence joins TRBV11-3 and TRBJ2-3, with D possibly matching TRBD2 (6 bases). In germline, CDR1 is SGHNT, CDR2 YENEEA. The CDR3 consists of 15 residues. Trimming stripped 3 bases from V and 5 bases from J, with 15 bases between. The full variable domain, completed using reference TRBV11-3 and TRBJ2-3, is EAGVVQSPRYKIIEKKQPVAFWCNPISGHNTLYWYLQNLGQGPELLIRYENEEAVDDSQLPKDRFSAERLKGVDSTLKIQPAELGDSAVYLCASSFDGSGIDTQYFGPGTRLTVL.

The chain employs TRBV6-6 and TRBJ2-3; no definite D call. Per germline, CDR1 MNHNY and CDR2 SVGAGI (reference sequence). This CDR3 contains 12 residues. Trimming took off 2 bases at V and 2 bases at J, with 2 bases between the two ends. For the CDR3, the DNA is TGTGCCAGCAGTTACCCCACAGATACGCAGTATTTT. Amino acids: CASSYPTDTQYF.

The rearrangement links TRBV6-6 to TRBJ2-7, with D possibly being TRBD2 (6 bases). Trimming cost V 0 bases and J 5 bases, with 17 bases left between them. The CDR3 runs to 16 residues. Germline assignment: CDR1 MNHNY and CDR2 SVGAGI (reference sequence). The CDR3 region is CASSYSSAGLTDEQYF. The CDR3 DNA reads TGTGCCAGCAGTTACTCGAGCGCGGGACTTACCGACGAGCAGTACTTC.

V and J are TRBV9 and TRBJ1-2, with TRBD1 matching 8 bases. Germline assignment: CDR1 SGDLS and CDR2 YYNGEE. This CDR3 contains 17 residues. V lost 0 bases, J lost 3 bases, and 10 bases stayed unmatched. Here the CDR3 reads CASSVVPPGGRHYGYTF. DNA for the CDR3: TGTGCCAGCAGCGTAGTACCGCCAGGGGGCCGGCACTATGGCTACACCTTC.

CDR3 sequence reads: CAISGTSGSSSTDTQYF. CDR3 nucleotide sequence: TGTGCCATCAGCGGGACTAGCGGGAGCTCTAGCACAGATACGCAGTATTTT. The V and J genes are TRBV10-3 and TRBJ2-3, with 14 positions matching TRBD2. After removal of 6 bases from V and 0 bases from J, the junction contained 5 bases not matched to a gene. Germline CDR1 ENHRY, CDR2 SYGVKD. CDR3 size: 17 residues.

Here the CDR3 reads CASSENRIRYGYTF. In DNA form, the CDR3 reads TGTGCCAGCAGTGAAAACAGGATCCGCTATGGCTACACCTTC. The rearrangement joins TRBV27 to TRBJ1-2, with D possibly TRBD1 on 5 matching bases. CDR3 size: 14 residues. Trimming cost V 5 bases and J 4 bases, with 14 bases left between them. Germline V gene sequence: CDR1 MNHEY, CDR2 SMNVEV (reference sequence).

The chain uses TRBV5-6 and TRBJ2-6, with D perhaps matching TRBD1 (5 bases). CDR3 length equals 16 residues. V lost 3 bases and J lost 3, with 13 bases in between. Per the germline V gene, CDR1 is SGHDT and CDR2 is YYEEEE. Here the CDR3 reads CASSWGRASGANVLTF. The CDR3 region has the DNA TGTGCCAGCAGCTGGGGCAGAGCGAGTGGGGCCAACGTCCTGACTTTC.

This chain links TRBV10-3 with TRBJ2-7; 11 nucleotides line up with TRBD1. Germline CDR1 ENHRY, CDR2 SYGVKD. This CDR3 is built from 15 residues. Trimming removed 4 bases from V and 0 bases from J; junction bases left unmatched: 2. DNA for the CDR3: TGTGCCATCAGTGGGGGGACAGGGGGCTCCTACGAGCAGTACTTC. The encoded protein is CAISGGTGGSYEQYF.

This chain joins TRBV9 and TRBJ1-4, with D possibly matching TRBD1 (5 bases). The length of the CDR3 is 15 residues. The germline CDR1 and CDR2 sequences are SGDLS and YYNGEE. Trimming took off 3 bases at V and 2 bases at J, with 11 bases between the two ends. CDR3 amino acids: CASSARTGTNEKLFF. CDR3 bases: TGTGCCAGCAGCGCCCGAACAGGTACTAATGAAAAACTGTTTTTT.

The chain links TRBV27 to TRBJ1-1; D gene uncertain. The germline V gene encodes CDR1 MNHEY and CDR2 SMNVEV (reference sequence). With 3 bases removed from V and 7 bases from J, the gap between germline ends came to 12 bases. The CDR3 contains 13 residues. This CDR3 is CASSFGIGVEAFF. The CDR3 bases are TGTGCCAGCAGTTTCGGAATCGGAGTTGAAGCTTTCTTT.

This CDR3 is CASSWGYHSSYEQYF. The DNA of the CDR3 is TGTGCCAGCAGCTGGGGGTATCATAGCTCCTACGAGCAGTACTTC. The chain carries TRBV7-2 and TRBJ2-7; either TRBD1 or TRBD2 may fit D (5 bases each). Germline lookup yields CDR1 SGHTA and CDR2 FQGNSA. The CDR3 length is 15 residues. The V gene lost 4 bases and the J gene lost 0 bases, with 13 bases spanning the gap.

This clone was counted once. CDR3 nucleotide sequence: TGTGCCAGTTACAGGGAGAGGTACGAGCAGTACTTC. The encoded protein is CASYRERYEQYF. V usage is TRBV6-1 and J usage is TRBJ2-7, with a tentative D call TRBD1 (6 bases). The CDR3 is made up of 12 amino acids. Looked up from germline, CDR1 is MNHNS and CDR2 is SASEGT. With 9 bases removed from V and 4 bases from J, the gap between germline ends came to 13 bases.

The rearrangement links TRBV5-1 to TRBJ2-1; TRBD1 matches at 7 bases. V shed 0 bases and J 9 bases; nucleotides not matched to a gene: 9. The CDR3 is 15 residues long. Per germline, CDR1 SGHRS and CDR2 YFSETQ. This CDR3 is CASSLVVQGTGEQFF. The CDR3 coding sequence is TGCGCCAGCAGCTTGGTCGTACAGGGGACCGGTGAGCAGTTCTTC.

The chain links TRBV18 to TRBJ2-1; D might be TRBD2 (5 bases). Trimming left V 1 base short and J 1 base short, with 5 bases between. The germline V gene encodes CDR1 KGHSH and CDR2 LQKENI. There are 14 residues in the CDR3. The CDR3 here is CASSPRGSYNEQFF. The CDR3 DNA reads as TGTGCCAGCTCACCACGAGGGTCCTACAATGAGCAGTTCTTC.

The rearrangement joins TRBV9 to TRBJ2-1, with 8 nucleotides matching TRBD2. The J segment lost 5 bases and the V segment lost 1 base, leaving 5 bases of the junction unmatched. The CDR3 runs to 15 residues. The germline gives CDR1 SGDLS, CDR2 YYNGEE. CDR3 bases: TGTGCCAGCAGCGTAAGCGGGAGACCGAACAATGAGCAGTTCTTC. Its protein is CASSVSGRPNNEQFF.

The chain carries TRBV15 and TRBJ2-7, with 8 bases aligning to TRBD2. The trim removed 0 bases at V and 4 bases at J, leaving 17 bases unmatched. CDR1 and CDR2 from the germline V gene are LNHNV and YYDKDF (reference sequence). This CDR3 has 19 residues. DNA for the CDR3: TGTGCCACCAGCAGAGATTTGATTTGGAGCGGGAGAGGTTGGTACGAGCAGTACTTC. Translated, it gives CATSRDLIWSGRGWYEQYF.

The chain employs TRBV4-1 and TRBJ2-1, with TRBD2 matching over 14 bases. The CDR3 is 19 residues long. Losses at the gene ends were 4 bases for V and 7 bases for J; bases not matched to a gene: 15. Looked up from germline, CDR1 is MGHRA and CDR2 is YSYEKL. The CDR3: CASSRNPGTSGSPRNEQFF. CDR3 sequence (DNA): TGCGCCAGCAGCCGAAATCCCGGGACTAGCGGGAGCCCTCGTAATGAGCAGTTCTTC.

The V call is TRBV21-1, the J call TRBJ2-7; the DNA was not compared with TRBD1, the D call given in the table. TRBV21-1 is a recognized pseudogene. The CDR3 loop spans 13 amino acids. The CDR3 DNA follows: TGTGCCAGCAGCAAAGACCAGGGGCCGGTGCAGTACTTC. Translating gives CASSKDQGPVQYF.

This sequence joins TRBV6-5 and TRBJ2-7; 7 bases fit TRBD2. The CDR3 totals 15 residues. The ends lost 2 bases at V and 0 bases at J; junction bases unmatched: 4. CDR1 and CDR2 (germline): MNHEY, SVGAGI. The CDR3 loop reads CASSYGLADSYEQYF. The CDR3 region has the DNA TGTGCCAGCAGTTACGGTCTAGCGGACTCCTACGAGCAGTACTTC.

This chain uses TRBV29-1 with TRBJ1-3; no definite D call. Between the trimmed V and J ends, which lost 4 bases and 0 bases, there was a span of 7 bases. CDR3 length equals 13 residues. Germline V lookup: CDR1 SQVTM, CDR2 ANQGSEA. The CDR3 nucleotides are TGCAGCGTTGCTACCATCTCTGGAAACACCATATATTTT. Residues: CSVATISGNTIYF.

The chain uses TRBV13 and TRBJ2-2, with unresolved D. V shed 4 bases and J shed 4 bases, with 13 bases lying between them. The CDR3 has 15 amino acids. Germline CDR1 PRHDT, CDR2 FYEKMQ (reference sequence). This CDR3 is CASSSSRVPTGELFF. The CDR3 DNA follows: TGTGCCAGCAGCTCGTCCCGGGTCCCCACCGGGGAGCTGTTTTTT.

This chain links TRBV28 with TRBJ2-1, with 10 bases that match TRBD2. Germline assignment: CDR1 MDHEN and CDR2 SYDVKM. The V gene end was trimmed by 4 bases and the J gene end by 9 bases; junction bases not matched to a gene: 12. The CDR3 extends over 16 amino acids. The CDR3 here is CASSYTSGNVWSEQFF. In DNA, the CDR3 is TGTGCCAGCAGTTATACTAGCGGGAACGTTTGGAGTGAGCAGTTCTTC.

The count of this clone is one. This sequence joins TRBV5-1 and TRBJ2-3, with 9 bases lining up with TRBD1. CDR1 SGHRS and CDR2 YFSETQ come from the germline V gene. This CDR3 region has 14 residues. The ends lost 4 bases at V and 4 bases at J; junction bases unmatched: 4. CDR3 DNA sequence: TGCGCCAGCAGCCGGGACAGGGCATCAGATACGCAGTATTTT. This sequence encodes CASSRDRASDTQYF.

The chain uses TRBV29-1 and TRBJ2-4; perhaps D is TRBD1 or TRBD2 (5 bases each). V dropped 7 bases and J dropped 3 bases, with 19 bases sitting between them. Looked up from germline, CDR1 is SQVTM and CDR2 is ANQGSEA. The CDR3 consists of 15 residues. The CDR3 loop is CSAIPGPTGKNIQYF. CDR3 bases: TGCAGCGCTATACCGGGACCTACGGGCAAAAACATTCAGTACTTC.

The chain is built from TRBV11-1 and TRBJ2-7; D not certain. Germline loops: CDR1 SGHAT, CDR2 FQDESV (reference sequence). The CDR3 loop spans 16 amino acids. Trimming stripped 3 bases from V and 0 bases from J, with 15 bases between. In DNA form, the CDR3 reads TGTGCCAGCAGCTTTCGTATCGCCGAGAGCTCCTACGAGCAGTACTTC. Amino acids: CASSFRIAESSYEQYF.

CDR3 coding DNA: TGTGCCAGCAGCTTAGAGGGACGGAACTACGAGCAGTACTTC. It translates to CASSLEGRNYEQYF. The chain is built from TRBV7-9 and TRBJ2-7; D is tentatively TRBD1 or TRBD2 (5 bases each). V was shortened by 1 base and J by 3 bases, with 10 bases between the two germline ends. The CDR3 is 14 residues long. Germline V gives CDR1 SEHNR, CDR2 FQNEAQ (reference sequence).

V usage is TRBV9 and J usage is TRBJ2-7, with D perhaps TRBD2 (5 bases). The CDR3 runs 15 residues. V was pared by 6 bases and J by 0 bases, with 16 bases between. The V gene's germline CDR1 is SGDLS and CDR2 YYNGEE. The CDR3, as DNA: TGTGCCAGCACCCCGGGCCCAGCGGACTCCTACGAGCAGTACTTC. Amino acid sequence: CASTPGPADSYEQYF.

V and J are TRBV6-1 and TRBJ2-7, with 7 nucleotides matching TRBD2. Germline CDR1 is MNHNS and CDR2 is SASEGT. The CDR3 has 15 amino acids. V dropped 6 bases and J dropped 2; count of bases not matched to a gene: 10. The CDR3 region is CASRAGGGGTYEQYF. DNA of the CDR3: TGTGCCAGCAGGGCGGGCGGGGGAGGCACCTACGAGCAGTACTTC.

The rearrangement joins TRBV2 to TRBJ2-2, with 9 bases aligning to TRBD1. Germline CDR1 and CDR2: SNHLY and FYNNEI. This CDR3 has 16 amino acids. The ends lost 11 bases at V and 5 bases at J; junction bases unmatched: 15. The DNA for the CDR3 is TGTGCCCACCCCCTAGGACAGGGGCGGTGGACCGGGGAGCTGTTTTTT. It encodes CAHPLGQGRWTGELFF.